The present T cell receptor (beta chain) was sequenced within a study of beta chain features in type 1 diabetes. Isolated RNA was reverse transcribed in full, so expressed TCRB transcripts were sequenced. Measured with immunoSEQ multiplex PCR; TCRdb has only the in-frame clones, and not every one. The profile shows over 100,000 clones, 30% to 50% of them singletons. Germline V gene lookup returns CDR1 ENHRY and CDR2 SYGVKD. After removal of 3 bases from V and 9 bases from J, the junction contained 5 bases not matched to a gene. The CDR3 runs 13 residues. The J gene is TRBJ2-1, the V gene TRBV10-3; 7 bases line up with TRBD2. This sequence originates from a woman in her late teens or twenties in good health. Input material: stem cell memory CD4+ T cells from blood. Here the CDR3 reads CAISEVGGPEQFF. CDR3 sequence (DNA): TGTGCCATCAGTGAAGTGGGAGGGCCTGAGCAGTTCTTC.